Listed below are T cell receptor beta chains from one sample, sequenced in a study of cytomegalovirus exposure and HLA in healthy donors. Generated by immunoSEQ multiplex PCR, the TCRdb table keeps only in-frame clones and is missing some. Recorded here are tens of thousands of clones; the top ten clones represent more than 8%. Source material: PBMCs. The receptors here all came from a male donor in good health and CMV-seronegative. The CDR3 runs from the conserved cysteine through the conserved F or W.

V: TRBV7-3; J: TRBJ2-5; CDR3: CASSQGTTYQETQYF
V: TRBV6-5; J: TRBJ2-1; CDR3: CASGGGFGEQFF
V: TRBV7-9; J: TRBJ1-3; CDR3: CASSLVRVGSGNTIYF
V: TRBV7-9; J: TRBJ1-5; CDR3: CASSIGQGGQPQHF
V: TRBV6-1; J: TRBJ2-1; CDR3: CASTSPRDRAGEQFF
V: TRBV19; J: TRBJ1-2; CDR3: CASSWTGAEGYTF
V: TRBV28; J: TRBJ1-5; CDR3: CASSLDGDIQPQHF
V: TRBV7-9; J: TRBJ2-7; CDR3: CASSPREAVYEQYF
V: TRBV6-1; J: TRBJ2-3; CDR3: CASSEALLAGLTDTQYF
V: TRBV4-3; J: TRBJ2-7; CDR3: CASSQERTFSYEQYF
V: TRBV7-2; J: TRBJ1-2; CDR3: CASSPIQGGGYTF
V: TRBV11-2; J: TRBJ2-7; CDR3: CASSTTGSGEQYF
V: TRBV7-2; J: TRBJ2-3; CDR3: CASTLNPGDTQYF
V: TRBV4-3; J: TRBJ2-7; CDR3: CASSQLAGEVYEQYF
V: TRBV7-6; J: TRBJ1-5; CDR3: CASAAGYDQPQHF
V: TRBV29-1; J: TRBJ2-1; CDR3: CSVGVRPGNEQFF
V: TRBV5-6; J: TRBJ1-1; CDR3: CASSSRDRHRAFF
V: TRBV11-3; J: TRBJ2-1; CDR3: CASSAGVGRDPLNEQFF
V: TRBV7-6; J: TRBJ2-5; CDR3: CASSLDSQETQYF
V: TRBV5-5; J: TRBJ1-5; CDR3: CASSLGPSQPQHF
V: TRBV7-2; J: TRBJ2-7; CDR3: CASSLPTRGGQGIYEQYF
V: TRBV25-1; J: TRBJ2-7; CDR3: CASSVLAYEQYF
V: TRBV6-5; J: TRBJ2-1; CDR3: CASSYSGGRGHNEQFF
V: TRBV5-1; J: TRBJ1-3; CDR3: CASSPQGTGNTIYF
V: TRBV6-5; J: TRBJ1-6; CDR3: CASSYSREGGSPLHF
V: TRBV7-6; J: TRBJ2-5; CDR3: CASSLVGRGGQETQYF
V: TRBV11-2; J: TRBJ1-2; CDR3: CASSGLNGYTF
V: TRBV27; J: TRBJ2-3; CDR3: CASSVDRGVTDTQYF
V: TRBV25-1; J: TRBJ2-3; CDR3: CASSDPPADTQYF
V: TRBV6-1; J: TRBJ2-7; CDR3: CASSSGLAYSYEQYF
V: TRBV6-4; J: TRBJ2-1; CDR3: CASSAGTGTYNEQFF
V: TRBV29-1; J: TRBJ2-1; CDR3: CSVAPSRGWREQFF
V: TRBV18; J: TRBJ2-7; CDR3: CASSLSGTSRYEQYF
V: TRBV4-3; J: TRBJ2-1; CDR3: CASSQDRSLAGRDNEQFF
V: TRBV30; J: TRBJ1-2; CDR3: CAWSTGQGLDYTF
V: TRBV7-8; J: TRBJ2-7; CDR3: CASSLRDGQGRSYEQYF
V: TRBV5-4; J: TRBJ2-7; CDR3: CASSRGQGNYEQYF
V: TRBV30; J: TRBJ1-2; CDR3: CAWSPKLRYGYTF
V: TRBV7-6; J: TRBJ2-2; CDR3: CASSPVRTVLSGGGGELFF
V: TRBV2; J: TRBJ2-7; CDR3: CAGKRLAGVSDEQYF
V: TRBV6-4; J: TRBJ2-5; CDR3: CASSPPPRQETQYF
V: TRBV7-2; J: TRBJ2-2; CDR3: CASSLAIWREGKPNTGELFF
V: TRBV10-3; J: TRBJ2-2; CDR3: CAISSAGGRGGELFF
V: TRBV28; J: TRBJ1-1; CDR3: CASGQGYTEAFF
V: TRBV4-1; J: TRBJ2-1; CDR3: CASSQETSGRPGEQFF
V: TRBV10-3; J: TRBJ2-1; CDR3: CAISTRKDFYNEQFF
V: TRBV15; J: TRBJ1-4; CDR3: CATSRGGRDNEKLFF
V: TRBV9; J: TRBJ1-5; CDR3: CASSVGQGPQHF
V: TRBV23-1; J: TRBJ2-7; CDR3: CASPNRGGTYEQYF
V: TRBV19; J: TRBJ2-4; CDR3: CASRQGENIQYF
V: TRBV28; J: TRBJ1-1; CDR3: CATWSAGRTEAFF
V: TRBV13; J: TRBJ2-2; CDR3: CASSLETGAGELFF
V: TRBV19; J: TRBJ2-6; CDR3: CASSMVRGRSGANVLTF
V: TRBV18; J: TRBJ1-4; CDR3: CASSPPGTDNEKLFF
V: TRBV11-2; J: TRBJ2-7; CDR3: CASSPLTSGDLYEQYF
V: TRBV7-9; J: TRBJ2-4; CDR3: CASRNLADLAKNIQYF
V: TRBV2; J: TRBJ2-7; CDR3: CASTQGSLSYEQYF
V: TRBV7-3; J: TRBJ2-5; CDR3: CASSLSGVEETQYF
V: TRBV18; J: TRBJ2-7; CDR3: CASSPGLADSYEQYF
V: TRBV6-6; J: TRBJ1-5; CDR3: CASSYGGGDQPQHF